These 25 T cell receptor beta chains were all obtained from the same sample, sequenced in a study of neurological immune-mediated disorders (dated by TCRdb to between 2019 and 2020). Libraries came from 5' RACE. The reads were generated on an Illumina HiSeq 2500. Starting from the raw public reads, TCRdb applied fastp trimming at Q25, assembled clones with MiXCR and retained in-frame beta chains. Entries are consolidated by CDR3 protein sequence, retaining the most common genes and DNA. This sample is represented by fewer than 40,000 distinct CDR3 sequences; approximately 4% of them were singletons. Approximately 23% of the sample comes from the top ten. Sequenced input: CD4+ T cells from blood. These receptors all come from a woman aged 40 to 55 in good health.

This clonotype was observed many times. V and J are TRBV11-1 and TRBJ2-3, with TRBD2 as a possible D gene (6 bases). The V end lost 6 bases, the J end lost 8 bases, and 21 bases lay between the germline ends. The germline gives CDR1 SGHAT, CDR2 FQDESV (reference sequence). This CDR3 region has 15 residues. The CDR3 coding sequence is TGTGCCAGCAGTCATCCGGGACTGACAACTGCTACGCAGTATTTT. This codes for CASSHPGLTTATQYF.

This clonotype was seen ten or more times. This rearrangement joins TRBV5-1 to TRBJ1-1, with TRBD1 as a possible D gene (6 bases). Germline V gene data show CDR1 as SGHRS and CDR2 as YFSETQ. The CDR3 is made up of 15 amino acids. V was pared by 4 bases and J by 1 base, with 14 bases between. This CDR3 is CASSKGVLGNTEAFF. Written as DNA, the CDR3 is TGCGCCAGCAGCAAGGGGGTGTTGGGGAACACTGAAGCTTTCTTT.

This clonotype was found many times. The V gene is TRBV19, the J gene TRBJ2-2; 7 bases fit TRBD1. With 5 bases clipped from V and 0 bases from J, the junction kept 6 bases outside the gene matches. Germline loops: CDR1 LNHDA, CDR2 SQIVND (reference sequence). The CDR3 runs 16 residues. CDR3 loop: CASSPDRATNTGELFF. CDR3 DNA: TGTGCCAGTAGTCCTGACAGGGCTACGAACACCGGGGAGCTGTTTTTT.

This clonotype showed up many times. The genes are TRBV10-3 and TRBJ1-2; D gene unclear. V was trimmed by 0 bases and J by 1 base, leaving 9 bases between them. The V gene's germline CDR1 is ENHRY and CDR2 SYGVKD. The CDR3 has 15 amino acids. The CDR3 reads CAISESGPSNYGYTF. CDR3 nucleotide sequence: TGTGCCATCAGTGAGTCTGGGCCAAGTAACTATGGCTACACCTTC.

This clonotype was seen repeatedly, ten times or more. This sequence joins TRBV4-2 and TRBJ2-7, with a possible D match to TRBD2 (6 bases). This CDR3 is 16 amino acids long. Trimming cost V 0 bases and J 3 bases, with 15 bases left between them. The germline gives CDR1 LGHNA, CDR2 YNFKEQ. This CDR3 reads CASSQDLGGAYYEQYF. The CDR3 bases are TGTGCCAGCAGCCAAGATCTCGGAGGGGCGTACTACGAGCAGTACTTC.

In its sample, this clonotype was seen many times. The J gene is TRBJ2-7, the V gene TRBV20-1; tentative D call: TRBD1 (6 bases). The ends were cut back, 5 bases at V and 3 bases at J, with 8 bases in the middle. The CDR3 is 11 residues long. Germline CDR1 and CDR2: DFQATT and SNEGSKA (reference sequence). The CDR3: CSAGTFYEQYF. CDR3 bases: TGCAGTGCTGGGACATTCTACGAGCAGTACTTC.

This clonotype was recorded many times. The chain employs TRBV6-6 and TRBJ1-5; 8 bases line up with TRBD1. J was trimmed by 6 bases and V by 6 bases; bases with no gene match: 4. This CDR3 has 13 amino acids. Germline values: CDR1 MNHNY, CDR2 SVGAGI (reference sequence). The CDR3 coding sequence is TGTGCCAGCAGCCCGACAGGGGTTCAGCCCCAGCATTTT. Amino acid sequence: CASSPTGVQPQHF.

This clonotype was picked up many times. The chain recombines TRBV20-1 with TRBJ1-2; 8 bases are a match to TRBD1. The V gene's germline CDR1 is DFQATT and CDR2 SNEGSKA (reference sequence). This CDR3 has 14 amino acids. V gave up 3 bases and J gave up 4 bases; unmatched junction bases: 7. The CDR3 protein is CSARGQADFYGYTF. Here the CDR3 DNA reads TGCAGTGCTAGGGGACAGGCGGATTTCTATGGCTACACCTTC.

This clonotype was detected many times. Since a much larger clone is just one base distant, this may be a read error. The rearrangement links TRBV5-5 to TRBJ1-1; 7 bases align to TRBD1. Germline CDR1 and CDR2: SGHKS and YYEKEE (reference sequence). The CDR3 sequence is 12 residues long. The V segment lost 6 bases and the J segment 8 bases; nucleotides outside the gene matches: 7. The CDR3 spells CASNIPQGEAFF. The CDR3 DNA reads TGTGCCAGCAACATACCACAGGGGGAAGCTTTCTTT.

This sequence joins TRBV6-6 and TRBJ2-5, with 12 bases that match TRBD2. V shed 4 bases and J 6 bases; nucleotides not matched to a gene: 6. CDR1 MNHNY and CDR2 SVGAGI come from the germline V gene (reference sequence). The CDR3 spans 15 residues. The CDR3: CASSLLAGGIQTQYF. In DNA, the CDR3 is TGTGCCAGCAGTTTACTAGCGGGAGGTATTCAGACCCAGTACTTC.

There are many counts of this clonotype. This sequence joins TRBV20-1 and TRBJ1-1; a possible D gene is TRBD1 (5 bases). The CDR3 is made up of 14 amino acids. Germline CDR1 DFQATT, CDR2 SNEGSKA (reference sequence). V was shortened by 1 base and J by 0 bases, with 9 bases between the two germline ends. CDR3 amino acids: CSARARVMNTEAFF. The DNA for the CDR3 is TGCAGTGCTAGAGCCAGGGTTATGAACACTGAAGCTTTCTTT.

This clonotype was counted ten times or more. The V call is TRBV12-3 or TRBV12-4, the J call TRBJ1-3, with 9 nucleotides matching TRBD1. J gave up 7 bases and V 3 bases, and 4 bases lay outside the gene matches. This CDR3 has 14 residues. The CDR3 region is CASSFGTGSNTIYF. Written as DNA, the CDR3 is TGTGCCAGCAGTTTTGGGACAGGGAGTAACACCATATATTTT.

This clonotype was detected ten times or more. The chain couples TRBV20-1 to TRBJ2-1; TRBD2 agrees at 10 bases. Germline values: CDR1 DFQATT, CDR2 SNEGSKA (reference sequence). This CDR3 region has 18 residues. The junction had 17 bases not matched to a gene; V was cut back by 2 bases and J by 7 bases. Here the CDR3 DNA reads TGCAGTGCTAGATCAGCAATAGCGGGAGGCACCCCCGAGAATGAGCAGTTCTTC. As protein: CSARSAIAGGTPENEQFF.

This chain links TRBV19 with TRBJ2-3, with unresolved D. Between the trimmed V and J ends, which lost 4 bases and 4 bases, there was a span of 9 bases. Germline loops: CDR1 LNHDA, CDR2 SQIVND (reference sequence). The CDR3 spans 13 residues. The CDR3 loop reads CASSTSRADTQYF. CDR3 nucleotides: TGTGCCAGTAGTACCTCTCGGGCAGATACGCAGTATTTT.

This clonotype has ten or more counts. CDR3 bases: TGTGCCAGCAGTCCTGGACTAGCGCGCTCCTACGAGCAGTACTTC. Protein product: CASSPGLARSYEQYF. The rearrangement uses TRBV3-1 and TRBJ2-7, with 9 bases that match TRBD2. CDR1 is LGHDT, CDR2 YNNKEL, per germline (reference sequence). J lost 0 bases, V lost 6 bases, and 6 bases had no gene match. The CDR3 is 15 amino acids.

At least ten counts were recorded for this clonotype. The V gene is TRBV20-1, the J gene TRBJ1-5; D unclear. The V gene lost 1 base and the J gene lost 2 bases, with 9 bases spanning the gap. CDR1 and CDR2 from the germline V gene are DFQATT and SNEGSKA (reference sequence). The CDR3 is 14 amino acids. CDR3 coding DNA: TGCAGTGCTAGAGGAGTGATTCGCAATCAGCCCCAGCATTTT. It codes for CSARGVIRNQPQHF.

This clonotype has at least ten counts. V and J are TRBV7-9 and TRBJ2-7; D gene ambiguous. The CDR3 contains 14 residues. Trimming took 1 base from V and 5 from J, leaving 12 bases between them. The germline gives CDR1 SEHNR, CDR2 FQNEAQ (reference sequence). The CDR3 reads CASSLDRAQDEQYF. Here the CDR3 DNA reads TGTGCCAGCAGCTTAGATCGAGCCCAGGACGAGCAGTACTTC.

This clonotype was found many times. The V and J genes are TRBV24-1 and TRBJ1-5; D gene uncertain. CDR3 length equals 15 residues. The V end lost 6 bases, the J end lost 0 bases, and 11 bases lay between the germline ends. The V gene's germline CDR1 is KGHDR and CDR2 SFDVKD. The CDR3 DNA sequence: TGTGCCACCAGTCACCAGGCCTCTAGCAATCAGCCCCAGCATTTT. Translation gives CATSHQASSNQPQHF.

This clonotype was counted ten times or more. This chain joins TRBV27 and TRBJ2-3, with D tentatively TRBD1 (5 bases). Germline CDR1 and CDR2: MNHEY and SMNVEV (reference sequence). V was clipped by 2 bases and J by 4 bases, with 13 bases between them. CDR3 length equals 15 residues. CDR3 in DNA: TGTGCCAGCAGTTTAGGTCAGGGCAGGGCAGATACGCAGTATTTT. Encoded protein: CASSLGQGRADTQYF.

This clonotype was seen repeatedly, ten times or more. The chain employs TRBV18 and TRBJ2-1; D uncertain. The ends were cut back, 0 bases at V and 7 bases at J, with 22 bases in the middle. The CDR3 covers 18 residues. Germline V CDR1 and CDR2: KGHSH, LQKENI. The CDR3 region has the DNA TGTGCCAGCTCACCACCGGGGTCTTTAGTAGGCGCCCGGAATGAGCAGTTCTTC. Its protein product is CASSPPGSLVGARNEQFF.

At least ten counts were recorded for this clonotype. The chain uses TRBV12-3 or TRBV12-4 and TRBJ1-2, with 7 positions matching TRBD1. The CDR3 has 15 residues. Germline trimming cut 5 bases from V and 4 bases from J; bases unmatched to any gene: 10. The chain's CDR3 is CASSNTGEGGYGYTF. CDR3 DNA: TGTGCCAGCAGTAACACAGGGGAGGGAGGCTATGGCTACACCTTC.

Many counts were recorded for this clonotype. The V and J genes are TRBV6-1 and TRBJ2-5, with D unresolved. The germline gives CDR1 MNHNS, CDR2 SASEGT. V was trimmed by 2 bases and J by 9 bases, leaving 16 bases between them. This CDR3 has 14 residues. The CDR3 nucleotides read TGTGCCAGCAGTGAACAGGCTACCCTTGAGTCCCAGTACTTC. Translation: CASSEQATLESQYF.

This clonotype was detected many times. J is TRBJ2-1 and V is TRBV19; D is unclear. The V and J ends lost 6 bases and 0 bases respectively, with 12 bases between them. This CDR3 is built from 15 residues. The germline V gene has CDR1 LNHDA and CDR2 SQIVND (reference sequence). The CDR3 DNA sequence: TGTGCCAGTAGGGACCTCATTAGCTCCTACAATGAGCAGTTCTTC. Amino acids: CASRDLISSYNEQFF.

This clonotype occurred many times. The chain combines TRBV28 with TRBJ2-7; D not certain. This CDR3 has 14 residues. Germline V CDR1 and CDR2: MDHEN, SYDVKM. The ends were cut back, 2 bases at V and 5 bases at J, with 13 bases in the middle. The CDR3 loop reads CASSLAQSIHEQYF. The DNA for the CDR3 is TGTGCCAGCAGTTTAGCACAGTCGATCCACGAGCAGTACTTC.

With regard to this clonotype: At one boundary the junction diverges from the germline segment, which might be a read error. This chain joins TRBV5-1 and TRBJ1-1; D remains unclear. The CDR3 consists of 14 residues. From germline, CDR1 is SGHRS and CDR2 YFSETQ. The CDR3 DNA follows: TGCGCCAGCTGCTTAAGCGGTGCAAACACTGAAGCTTTCTTT. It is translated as CASCLSGANTEAFF. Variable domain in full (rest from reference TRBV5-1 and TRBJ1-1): KAGVTQTPRYLIKTRGQQVTLSCSPISGHRSVSWYQQTPGQGLQFLFEYFSETQRNKGNFPGRFSGRQFSNSRSEMNVSTLELGDSALYLCASCLSGANTEAFFGQGTRLTVV.